This T cell receptor beta chain was sequenced during a study of CD8 T cells in ankylosing spondylitis. Study-wide results and limits: In ankylosing spondylitis blood, a motif of about 8 highly homologous TCR beta variants appeared characteristic. Before this, some motif variants had been reported in reactive arthritis synovial fluid and blood. Disease-linked clones were reportedly significantly enriched in matched ankylosing spondylitis synovial fluid.

MiXCR was run by TCRdb on the 5' RACE reads, yielding one entry per CDR3 protein. The sample lists roughly 64,000 distinct CDR3 sequences, 6.2% occurring once. Remarks on this clonotype: Its antigen is not identified.

The clonotype originates from a male donor with ankylosing spondylitis. The sample was synovial fluid, either unsorted or a sorted T cell fraction (not recorded which).

The CDR3 bases are TGCAGTGCTCCCCGTCGGACAGGGACCCCCCGCGAGCAGTACTTC. Translating gives CSAPRRTGTPREQYF. The genes are TRBV20-1 and TRBJ2-7, with 8 bases matching TRBD1. V lost 5 bases to trimming and J lost 6 bases; unmatched junction nucleotides: 15. CDR3 length: 15 residues. Germline CDR1 DFQATT, CDR2 SNEGSKA (reference sequence).